The table lists the clone carrying this T cell receptor beta chain with a count of one. The data were obtained in a study of blood T cell repertoires in COVID-19. Study-level information: Some COVID-19 samples were acute and others convalescent; all came from the United States, Italy and Spain. Sample material is recorded as cDNA or gDNA derived from T cells, B-cell-depleted T cells, or PBMCs.

Original processing notes: Amplification of reference gene primers provided the estimated nucleated cell counts. TCRdb keeps only in-frame clones here, not all; method: immunoSEQ multiplex PCR. V and J calls and clone size come straight from that table; D and trimming were deduced from the DNA. The table has around 150,000 clones, roughly 80% seen once. The CDR3 spans 15 residues. The V end lost 1 base, the J end lost 3 bases, and 14 bases lay between the germline ends. Germline CDR1 is SGHNT and CDR2 is YYREEE (reference sequence). This clonotype originated in a human donor in a cohort sampled during active COVID-19. The chain joins TRBV5-4 to TRBJ2-7; tentative D call: TRBD2 (5 bases). Sequencing used peripheral blood. For the CDR3, the DNA is TGTGCCAGCAGCTTGCAAGGGCAGAGCGGCTACGAGCAGTACTTC. As protein: CASSLQGQSGYEQYF.